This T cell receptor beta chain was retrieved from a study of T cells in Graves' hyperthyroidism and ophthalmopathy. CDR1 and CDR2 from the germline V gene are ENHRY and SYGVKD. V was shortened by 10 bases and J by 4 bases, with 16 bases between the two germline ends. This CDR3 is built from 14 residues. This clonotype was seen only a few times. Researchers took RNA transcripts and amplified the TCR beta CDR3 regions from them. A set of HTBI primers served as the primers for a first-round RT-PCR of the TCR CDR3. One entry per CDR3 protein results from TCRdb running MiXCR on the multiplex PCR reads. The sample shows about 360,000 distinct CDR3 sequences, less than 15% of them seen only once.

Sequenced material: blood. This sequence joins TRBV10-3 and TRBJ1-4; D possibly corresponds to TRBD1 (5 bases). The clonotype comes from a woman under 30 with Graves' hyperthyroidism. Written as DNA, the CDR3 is TGTGCCACCGCCCAGGGCGGGAGTAATGAAAAACTGTTTTTT. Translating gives CATAQGGSNEKLFF.